This TCR beta chain derives from a study of response to subunit inactivated influenza vaccine. This clonotype has a handful of counts. Each CDR3 protein is one row after TCRdb ran MiXCR on the RT-PCR reads. The repertoire consists of about 170,000 distinct CDR3 sequences, with about an eighth occurring once and the leading ten covering 25% to 35%. These same records also appear under a second study, on T cells expressing NK-cell markers. From that second work: Template switching by 5'RACE with UMIs generated the TCR beta cDNA. All TCR beta repertoires analysed originated from sorted CD3+CD56+NKG2C+, CD3+CD56+NKG2C- and CD3+CD56-NKG2C+ T cells.

The sample in question was CD8+ T cells sorted from PBMCs, obtained 11 to 12 days after vaccination. This TCR came from a man aged 45-65 years who received an inactivated influenza vaccine.

This CDR3 reads CASSYGPPRSREHEAGELFF. DNA for the CDR3: TGTGCCAGCAGTTACGGCCCCCCGCGGTCCAGGGAACACGAAGCCGGGGAGCTGTTTTTT. This chain connects TRBV6-7 to TRBJ2-2; a possible D gene is TRBD1 (5 bases). TRBV6-7 is known as an ORF, though its function is uncertain. The CDR3 extends over 20 amino acids. The V gene lost 2 bases and the J gene lost 6 bases, with 28 bases spanning the gap.